These T cell receptor beta chains were read from a single sample in a study of CD8 T cells in ankylosing spondylitis. TCRdb ran MiXCR on the 5' RACE reads and lists one entry per CDR3 protein. The table includes about 240,000 distinct CDR3 sequences, around 7.8% detected once. The material sequenced was blood, either unsorted or a sorted T cell fraction (not recorded which). Receptors originate from a male donor with ankylosing spondylitis or in good health (not recorded which). CDR3s include the opening cysteine and the closing phenylalanine or tryptophan. Each record gives: CDR3 protein, CDR3 DNA, V gene, clone size, J gene, D gene. D genes are given only for firm matches. The size of a clone is reported for some rows only, either as once, few or many, or as a class for expanded clones.

CASSQDIRGKSYNEQFF TGCGCCAGCAGCCAAGATATTCGCGGGAAGAGCTACAATGAGCAGTTCTTC TRBV4-3 many TRBJ2-1 -
CAISHSGTANQPQHF TGTGCCATCAGCCATTCCGGGACAGCTAATCAGCCCCAGCATTTT TRBV10-3 many TRBJ1-5 TRBD1
CSARTGSPDTEAFF TGCAGTGCTAGGACAGGATCCCCCGACACTGAAGCTTTCTTT TRBV20-1 many TRBJ1-1 -
CASRPLNVGDTEAFF TGCGCCAGCAGGCCCCTCAACGTAGGGGACACTGAAGCTTTCTTT TRBV5-1 many TRBJ1-1 -
CSARRHRGNGGKLFF TGCAGTGCTAGGCGACACAGGGGGAATGGGGGAAAACTGTTTTTT TRBV20-1 few TRBJ1-4 TRBD1
CASSLAISGSTYEQYF TGTGCCAGCAGCTTAGCGATTAGCGGGTCAACCTACGAGCAGTACTTC TRBV7-9 few TRBJ2-7 TRBD2
CASSRGGSNEKLFF TGTGCCAGCAGTCGTGGTGGGTCCAATGAAAAACTGTTTTTT TRBV27 many TRBJ1-4 -
CASSRGLAGVYEQFF TGTGCCAGCAGTAGGGGACTAGCGGGAGTCTATGAGCAGTTCTTC TRBV6-1 many TRBJ2-1 TRBD2
CASSLGYSGRNPYEQYF TGTGCCAGCAGCTTGGGGTATAGCGGGAGAAACCCCTACGAGCAGTACTTC TRBV7-2 few TRBJ2-7 TRBD2
CASSDTQGPAGNTIYF TGTGCCAGCAGTGACACGCAGGGACCGGCTGGAAACACCATATATTTT TRBV6-4 few TRBJ1-3 -
CASSYEGTEAFF TGTGCCAGCAGTTACGAGGGCACTGAAGCTTTCTTT TRBV6-5 many TRBJ1-1 -
CSASQAGGIYEQYF TGCAGTGCTAGTCAAGCGGGAGGAATTTACGAGCAGTACTTC TRBV20-1 - TRBJ2-7 TRBD2
CASSLDGGGNQPQHF TGCGCCAGCAGCCTCGACGGAGGGGGCAATCAGCCCCAGCATTTT TRBV5-1 many TRBJ1-5 -
CAISESGGVSYEQYF TGTGCCATCAGTGAGTCCGGCGGGGTCTCCTACGAGCAGTACTTC TRBV10-3 few TRBJ2-7 -
CASSLEVGGPPTKYNEQFF TGTGCCAGCAGCTTGGAGGTGGGGGGGCCCCCCACTAAATACAATGAGCAGTTCTTC TRBV5-4 many TRBJ2-1 -
CASSQRMGDTEAFF TGCGCCAGCAGCCAACGGATGGGAGATACTGAAGCTTTCTTT TRBV4-3 many TRBJ1-1 -
CACSQVGEATVNYGYTF TGTGCCTGCTCCCAAGTCGGTGAAGCGACCGTTAACTATGGCTACACCTTC TRBV3-1 - TRBJ1-2 -
CASSSGRGAETYNEQFF TGTGCCAGCAGCTCGGGCCGGGGGGCCGAAACCTACAATGAGCAGTTCTTC TRBV5-6 few TRBJ2-1 -
CSARPELAGVVGEQFF TGCAGTGCTAGACCCGAACTAGCGGGAGTGGTTGGTGAGCAGTTCTTC TRBV20-1 many TRBJ2-1 TRBD2
CASSLNIDIQYF TGTGCCAGCAGCTTAAATATTGACATTCAGTACTTC TRBV7-2 many TRBJ2-4 -
CAWNKAVQANEQFF TGTGCCTGGAATAAAGCGGTTCAAGCGAATGAGCAGTTCTTC TRBV30 many TRBJ2-1 -
CSKVLGVGTDTQYF TGCAGCAAGGTCCTGGGGGTTGGCACAGATACGCAGTATTTT TRBV20-1 many TRBJ2-3 -
CASSYGLNSYEQYF TGTGCCAGCAGTTACGGTCTCAACTCCTACGAGCAGTACTTC TRBV27 many TRBJ2-7 -
CSARAGRDEQFF TGCAGTGCTAGAGCAGGGCGCGATGAGCAGTTCTTC TRBV20-1 few TRBJ2-1 -